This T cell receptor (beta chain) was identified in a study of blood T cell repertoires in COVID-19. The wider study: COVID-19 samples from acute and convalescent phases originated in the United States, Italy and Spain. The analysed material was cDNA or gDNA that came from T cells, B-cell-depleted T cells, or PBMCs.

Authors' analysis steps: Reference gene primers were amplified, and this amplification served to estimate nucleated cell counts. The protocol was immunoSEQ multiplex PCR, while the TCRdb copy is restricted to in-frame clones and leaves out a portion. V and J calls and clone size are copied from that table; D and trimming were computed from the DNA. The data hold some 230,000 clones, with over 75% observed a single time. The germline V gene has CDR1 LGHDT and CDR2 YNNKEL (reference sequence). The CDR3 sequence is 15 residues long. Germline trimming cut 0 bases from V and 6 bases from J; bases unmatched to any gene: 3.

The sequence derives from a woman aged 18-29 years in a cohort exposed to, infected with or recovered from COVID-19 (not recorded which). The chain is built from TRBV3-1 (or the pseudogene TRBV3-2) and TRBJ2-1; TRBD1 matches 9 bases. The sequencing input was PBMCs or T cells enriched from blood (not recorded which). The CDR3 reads CASSQEGTGRNEQFF. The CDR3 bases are TGTGCCAGCAGCCAAGAAGGGACAGGGCGCAATGAGCAGTTCTTC.